This T cell receptor beta chain was obtained from a study of T cells expressing NK-cell markers (dated by TCRdb to about 2020). Background on the whole study: Three sorted T-cell subsets (CD3+CD56+NKG2C+, CD3+CD56+NKG2C- and CD3+CD56-NKG2C+) from under ten donors had their TCR beta-chain repertoires profiled. Seven of the eight sequenced donors were HCMV-seropositive and one was HCMV-seronegative. All eight donors whose samples were sequenced were randomly selected healthy volunteers, three of them men and five women. The libraries were sequenced on Illumina HiSeq 2000/2500, MiSeq or NextSeq, producing 2 x 150 bp reads. Beyond this particular receptor, the publication reports: Those dominant clonotypes were again the most abundant among CD3+CD56-NKG2C+ cells in a handful of donors, at roughly 25-60.1%. It remained unclear whether the expanded NKG2C-expressing T cell clones were specific for HCMV antigens. In a handful of donors, the dominant CD3+CD56+NKG2C+ clonotypes were among the top 10 CD8+ clonotypes and accounted for about 1.0-7.5% of CD8+ T cells.

A commercial ELISA kit detecting HCMV-specific IgG in serum was used to determine HCMV serostatus. Ficoll density gradient centrifugation was used to isolate peripheral blood mononuclear cells from blood. For CDR1 and CDR2, the germline V gene (reference sequence) lists SGHAT and FQDESV. The CDR3 contains 20 residues, cysteine and phenylalanine counted. DNA was not recorded. Sequenced on an Illumina HiSeq 2000. TCR beta cDNA libraries were made by 5'RACE template switching that added a universal primer site and unique molecular identifiers. Priming for cDNA synthesis came from the TCR beta constant segment, and two successive PCR amplification steps followed. On the study's bioinformatics: MIGEC handled demultiplexing of the reads and grouping by UMI, while MiTCR was used to assemble and quantify clonotypes. To exclude erroneous sequences, only TCR cDNA sequences supported by at least two reads were retained. The tcR package was used for downstream repertoire analysis, and clonotypes were matched between fractions using CDR3 nucleotide sequence together with V segment. VDJmatch was used to annotate antigen specificity against VDJdb, with one amino acid substitution in CDR3 permitted. The reads underwent TCRdb reprocessing, giving one record for each CDR3 protein sequence and no DNA. The V and J calls and clone size are TCRdb's, not the authors'. This sample's table lists 300,000 to 450,000 distinct CDR3 sequences. Of the sample, under 6.5% falls within the top ten clones.

Worth noting for this clonotype: Its antigen is unknown.

The source material was blood T cells: a sorted CD56 or NKG2C T cell subset, CD4+ or CD8+ T cells, or bulk PBMC T cells (not recorded which). The sequence links TRBV11-1 to TRBJ2-1; TCRdb picks TRBD2, but there is no DNA to check that call. This clonotype was obtained from a man aged 18-70 years in good health. The CDR3 is CASSPVGGPRTGSSYNEQFF.